The 22 T cell receptor beta chains below were found in one sample sequenced in a study of neoadjuvant anti-PD-1 for oral cavity cancer. Profiled with immunoSEQ multiplex PCR; TCRdb holds only in-frame clones, not every one. The sample consists of 15,000 or so clones, about 67% of them appearing once. The specimen was PBMCs, collected before nivolumab (anti-PD-1) treatment. Receptor source: a person aged 35-79 years with oral cavity squamous cell carcinoma.

V is TRBV5-1 and J is TRBJ2-3, with TRBD2 identical over 12 bases. The CDR3 has 16 residues. Germline V gene lookup returns CDR1 SGHRS and CDR2 YFSETQ. V was clipped by 2 bases and J by 4 bases; unmatched bases: 5. The CDR3 protein is CASSFKTSGGSDTQYF. The CDR3 nucleotides are TGCGCCAGCAGCTTTAAGACTAGCGGGGGATCAGATACGCAGTATTTT.

This chain uses TRBV27 with TRBJ2-3; 7 positions match TRBD1. CDR3 size: 14 residues. The V and J ends lost 6 bases and 4 bases, in that order; junction bases with no gene match: 7. Germline V gene lookup returns CDR1 MNHEY and CDR2 SMNVEV (reference sequence). CDR3 protein: CASSHRQGSDTQYF. The CDR3 DNA sequence: TGTGCCAGCAGCCATCGACAGGGTTCAGATACGCAGTATTTT.

The chain has TRBV6-5 and TRBJ1-5, with 7 bases lining up with TRBD1. The CDR3 consists of 14 residues. CDR1 and CDR2 (germline): MNHEY, SVGAGI. Trimming cost V 5 bases and J 9 bases; bases outside gene matches: 10. The CDR3 protein is CASSEGRGAGPQHF. In DNA form, the CDR3 reads TGTGCCAGCAGTGAAGGCAGGGGGGCCGGGCCCCAGCATTTT.

This clone was recorded a few times. The V call is TRBV7-8, the J call TRBJ1-2; 11 bases line up with TRBD1. The CDR3 extends over 16 amino acids. The V and J ends lost 6 bases and 8 bases, in that order; junction bases with no gene match: 14. CDR1 SGHVS and CDR2 FQNEAQ come from the germline V gene. CDR3 protein: CASSSEPGQGARGYTF. The CDR3 region has the DNA TGTGCCAGCAGTTCAGAGCCTGGACAGGGGGCGCGAGGCTACACCTTC. Together with reference TRBV7-8 and TRBJ1-2, the CDR3 gives the full variable domain: GAGVSQSPRYKVAKRGQDVALRCDPISGHVSLFWYQQALGQGPEFLTYFQNEAQLDKSGLPSDRFFAERPEGSVSTLKIQRTQQEDSAVYLCASSSEPGQGARGYTFGSGTRLTVV.

This chain joins TRBV10-2 and TRBJ1-5; D remains unclear. The CDR3 is 15 residues long. The V gene's germline CDR1 is WSHSY and CDR2 SAAADI. V was cut by 0 bases and J by 0 bases, with 6 bases left in between. The CDR3 DNA reads TGCGCCAGCAGTGAGTCGACGGTTAGCAATCAGCCCCAGCATTTT. Its protein product is CASSESTVSNQPQHF.

The V call is TRBV9, the J call TRBJ2-3; D may be TRBD2 (6 bases). Germline CDR1 and CDR2: SGDLS and YYNGEE. V was pared by 4 bases and J by 1 base, with 7 bases between. The CDR3 contains 13 residues. In DNA form, the CDR3 reads TGTGCCAGCAGCCCGGGAGGCACAGATACGCAGTATTTT. This translates into CASSPGGTDTQYF.

The V and J genes are TRBV6-4 and TRBJ2-2; 11 nucleotides match TRBD2. V was clipped by 6 bases and J by 5 bases; unmatched bases: 2. CDR3 length: 14 residues. Germline V lookup: CDR1 MRHNA, CDR2 SNTAGT. CDR3 loop: CASSRLAGTGELFF. The CDR3 nucleotides read TGTGCCAGCAGCAGACTAGCGGGGACCGGGGAGCTGTTTTTT.

The V and J genes are TRBV5-1 and TRBJ2-7; D is unclear. CDR1 SGHRS and CDR2 YFSETQ come from the germline V gene. Between the trimmed V and J ends, which lost 0 bases and 1 base, there was a span of 8 bases. The length of the CDR3 is 14 residues. The CDR3 here is CASSLGGLSYEQYF. The DNA of the CDR3 is TGCGCCAGCAGCTTGGGGGGTCTTTCCTACGAGCAGTACTTC.

V is TRBV5-1 and J is TRBJ1-4; 8 nucleotides line up with TRBD1. The CDR3 is made up of 15 amino acids. V dropped 3 bases and J dropped 8; count of bases not matched to a gene: 9. Germline V gives CDR1 SGHRS, CDR2 YFSETQ. The CDR3 loop reads CASSYWTGFAEKLFF. The DNA of the CDR3 is TGCGCCAGCAGCTACTGGACAGGGTTCGCAGAAAAACTGTTTTTT.

Written as DNA, the CDR3 is TGTGCCAGCAGCGTGGACAGGGGGGAAGTGGCCCAGTACTTC. Amino acids: CASSVDRGEVAQYF. The chain joins TRBV9 to TRBJ2-5, with 10 bases aligning to TRBD1. The J segment lost 9 bases and the V segment lost 2 bases, leaving 7 bases of the junction unmatched. The CDR3 sequence is 14 residues long. The germline CDR1 and CDR2 sequences are SGDLS and YYNGEE.

This clone turned up a few times. This chain uses TRBV27 with TRBJ2-2, with 7 bases lining up with TRBD1. The junction had 8 bases not matched to a gene; V was cut back by 9 bases and J by 7 bases. This CDR3 has 13 amino acids. The germline gives CDR1 MNHEY, CDR2 SMNVEV (reference sequence). The CDR3 DNA reads TGTGCCAGTAACAGGGGAGTCAGCGGGGAGCTGTTTTTT. Translated, it gives CASNRGVSGELFF.

The J gene is TRBJ2-7, the V gene TRBV7-9; 14 nucleotides align to TRBD2. The germline gives CDR1 SEHNR, CDR2 FQNEAQ (reference sequence). The trim removed 4 bases at V and 4 bases at J, leaving 12 bases unmatched. The CDR3 is made up of 18 amino acids. The CDR3 nucleotides read TGTGCCAGCAGCTCACACCTGGGACTAGCGGGAGATCAGTACGAGCAGTACTTC. As protein: CASSSHLGLAGDQYEQYF.

This clone was counted only a few times. The CDR3 DNA reads TGTGCCAGCAGCTTACCGGGGAACACTGAAGCTTTCTTT. Encoded protein: CASSLPGNTEAFF. The genes are TRBV11-2 and TRBJ1-1, with D hard to call. The length of the CDR3 is 13 residues. Germline CDR1 SGHAT, CDR2 FQNNGV. Trimming took off 2 bases at V and 1 base at J, with 5 bases between the two ends.

This sequence joins TRBV10-2 and TRBJ2-7, with unresolved D. This CDR3 is built from 14 residues. Trimming left V 3 bases short and J 5 bases short, with 14 bases between. Germline V lookup: CDR1 WSHSY, CDR2 SAAADI. CDR3 DNA sequence: TGCGCCAGCAGTGATACCCTCGGCGTCAACGAGCAGTACTTC. This codes for CASSDTLGVNEQYF.

The chain carries TRBV5-1 and TRBJ2-7; unclear D gene. CDR3 length: 14 residues. The V end was cut by 0 bases, the J end by 5 bases, with 12 bases between. Germline assignment: CDR1 SGHRS and CDR2 YFSETQ. The CDR3 loop is CASSLDGILNEQYF. The CDR3 region has the DNA TGCGCCAGCAGCTTGGATGGCATCTTAAACGAGCAGTACTTC.

This chain uses TRBV2 with TRBJ1-2; D is ambiguous. The CDR3 is 13 amino acids. From germline, CDR1 is SNHLY and CDR2 FYNNEI. The V gene lost 6 bases and the J gene lost 0 bases, with 8 bases spanning the gap. In DNA form, the CDR3 reads TGTGCCAGCAGCCAGCGATCTAACTATGGCTACACCTTC. This encodes CASSQRSNYGYTF.

This clone was observed a handful of times. The chain links TRBV11-2 to TRBJ1-2; no reliable D call. CDR3 size: 13 residues. V was trimmed by 7 bases and J by 5 bases, leaving 14 bases between them. Germline V gene data show CDR1 as SGHAT and CDR2 as FQNNGV. In DNA, the CDR3 is TGTGCCAGCACAATTCCCGGGGTTTATGGCTACACCTTC. Translated, it gives CASTIPGVYGYTF.

The rearrangement links TRBV7-8 to TRBJ1-1, with 7 nucleotides matching TRBD1. Per the germline V gene, CDR1 is SGHVS and CDR2 is FQNEAQ. The CDR3 is 15 residues long. With 4 bases clipped from V and 0 bases from J, the junction kept 5 bases outside the gene matches. CDR3 sequence reads: CASSSSRGMNTEAFF. DNA for the CDR3: TGTGCCAGCAGCTCGTCCAGGGGGATGAACACTGAAGCTTTCTTT.

CDR3 bases: TGTGCCAGCAGGTCAGATAGCAATCAGCCCCAGCATTTT. As protein: CASRSDSNQPQHF. The chain is built from TRBV6-1 and TRBJ1-5; D unresolved. The CDR3 sequence is 13 residues long. Germline V gives CDR1 MNHNS, CDR2 SASEGT. Between the trimmed V and J ends, which lost 6 bases and 0 bases, there was a span of 6 bases.

The chain links TRBV5-8 to TRBJ1-4, with D unresolved. This CDR3 has 18 residues. The germline CDR1 and CDR2 sequences are SGHTS and YDEGEE. Trimming shortened V by 2 bases and J by 3 bases, and 20 bases separated the two germline ends. CDR3 sequence (DNA): TGTGCCAGCAGCTTAAGAAGATCCTGGGTCGTGCCTAATGAAAAACTGTTTTTT. The encoded protein is CASSLRRSWVVPNEKLFF.

The CDR3 sequence is CAISESASTFRGVEQFF. CDR3 nucleotide sequence: TGTGCCATCAGTGAGTCGGCTTCTACCTTTCGGGGGGTTGAGCAGTTCTTC. The chain is built from TRBV10-3 and TRBJ2-1; 7 nucleotides align to TRBD2. CDR1 and CDR2 from the germline V gene are ENHRY and SYGVKD. CDR3 size: 17 residues. V shed 0 bases, J shed 9 bases, and the junction held 14 bases outside the gene matches.

The CDR3 is CASSLDGSGGRETQYF. The CDR3 nucleotides read TGCGCCAGCAGCTTGGATGGGTCTGGGGGCAGGGAGACCCAGTACTTC. The gene calls are TRBV5-1 and TRBJ2-5, with D maybe TRBD1 (6 bases). V was shortened by 0 bases and J by 5 bases, with 17 bases between the two germline ends. The CDR3 is 16 amino acids. Looked up from germline, CDR1 is SGHRS and CDR2 is YFSETQ.